The 5 T cell receptor beta chains below were found in one sample sequenced in a study of blood T cells in healthy people across ages. The authors ran a second PCR of about 6 to 12 cycles using a sample-barcoded 5' primer and a J-beta primer mix. TCRdb re-derived calls from the 5' RACE reads in MiXCR, one entry per CDR3 protein. The table lists a few hundred thousand distinct CDR3 sequences, about 52% of them singletons. Sequencing was performed on blood. These receptors were taken from a man aged 55-75 years in good health.

This clonotype was observed a few times. This chain connects TRBV12-3 or TRBV12-4 to TRBJ2-4, with D perhaps TRBD1 or TRBD2 (5 bases each). The CDR3 is 17 amino acids. Trimming took 2 bases from V and 0 from J, leaving 14 bases between them. The CDR3 region is CASSLSGAGLAKNIQYF. CDR3 coding DNA: TGTGCCAGCAGTTTATCCGGGGCAGGTCTAGCCAAAAACATTCAGTACTTC.

The V and J genes are TRBV20-1 and TRBJ1-2; tentative D call: TRBD1 (6 bases). V was pared by 5 bases and J by 0 bases, with 16 bases between. The germline V gene encodes CDR1 DFQATT and CDR2 SNEGSKA (reference sequence). CDR3 size: 15 residues. The CDR3 reads CSASDSLEANYGYTF. As DNA, the CDR3 is TGCAGTGCTTCGGACAGCTTAGAAGCTAACTATGGCTACACCTTC.

CDR3 residues: CASSQPSGTSGLKGSGEQFF. DNA of the CDR3: TGTGCCAGCAGTCAACCTTCCGGGACTAGCGGGTTAAAGGGCTCTGGTGAGCAGTTCTTC. The chain couples TRBV27 to TRBJ2-1; 12 nucleotides line up with TRBD2. This CDR3 has 20 amino acids. The V segment lost 5 bases and the J segment 9 bases; nucleotides outside the gene matches: 23. CDR1 MNHEY and CDR2 SMNVEV come from the germline V gene (reference sequence).

This clonotype was detected a few times. This chain links TRBV25-1 with TRBJ2-5; 10 bases align to TRBD2. CDR1 is MGHDK and CDR2 is SYGVNS in the germline V gene. The CDR3 is made up of 15 amino acids. The V segment lost 2 bases and the J segment 6 bases; nucleotides outside the gene matches: 6. CDR3 amino acids: CASSETSGASKTQYF. The DNA of the CDR3 is TGTGCCAGCAGTGAAACTAGCGGGGCTTCAAAGACCCAGTACTTC.

This clonotype was detected only a few times. The chain links TRBV14 to TRBJ1-5, with a tentative D call TRBD1 (6 bases). Per the germline V gene, CDR1 is SGHDN and CDR2 is FVKESK. This CDR3 comprises 17 residues. Trimming took 1 base from V and 5 from J, leaving 18 bases between them. The CDR3 reads CASSQGDNGTKHQPQHF. CDR3 DNA: TGTGCCAGCAGCCAAGGGGATAACGGGACAAAACATCAGCCCCAGCATTTT.